This T cell receptor beta chain was retrieved from a study of T cells in Graves' hyperthyroidism and ophthalmopathy. Study at large: Before any treatment, at initial diagnosis, peripheral blood was collected.

What was amplified from RNA transcripts were TCR beta CDR3 regions. The TCR CDR3 was amplified in a first-round RT-PCR using the HTBI primer set. In TCRdb, the multiplex PCR reads were re-called with MiXCR into one record per CDR3 protein. The sample yields roughly 720,000 distinct CDR3 sequences, roughly 17% seen once. Exclusion of patients followed from uncontrolled infection, other autoimmune disease, pregnancy or lactation. Ten or more counts support this clonotype. Trimming stripped 1 base from V and 3 bases from J, with 6 bases between. This CDR3 has 13 residues. Germline CDR1 and CDR2: SNHLY and FYNNEI.

The chain uses TRBV2 and TRBJ1-2, with D possibly being TRBD1 (6 bases). The clonotype originates from a man aged 50-59 years with Graves' hyperthyroidism. The specimen was blood. The DNA for the CDR3 is TGTGCCAGCAGTGAAGAGGGGGACTATGGCTACACCTTC. Amino acid sequence: CASSEEGDYGYTF. Using reference TRBV2 and TRBJ1-2 for the parts outside the CDR3, the full variable domain is EPEVTQTPSHQVTQMGQEVILRCVPISNHLYFYWYRQILGQKVEFLVSFYNNEISEKSEIFDDQFSVERPDGSNFTLKIRSTKLEDSAMYFCASSEEGDYGYTFGSGTRLTVV.